This entry concerns a single T cell receptor (beta chain). As handled by the study authors: From reference gene primer amplification, estimates of nucleated cell counts were derived. Libraries were prepared by immunoSEQ multiplex PCR; TCRdb keeps only in-frame clonotypes and omits some of them. The V and J calls and the clone size are those of that table, but D and trimming were determined from the DNA. Seen here are hundreds of thousands of clones, roughly 85% observed once, and the top ten hold 8.5% to 9.5%. The germline gives CDR1 MNHEY, CDR2 SVGEGT. The CDR3 has 17 amino acids. Trimming removed 2 bases from V and 0 bases from J, with 16 bases in between. Recruits, aged about 18 to 100 years, lived in some 25 US areas. Self-reported history from a screening survey and questionnaire set each donor's cohort. The data were taken from a study of blood T cell repertoires in COVID-19. About the research overall: Sources were T cells, B-cell-depleted T cells, or PBMCs; the material itself was cDNA or gDNA.

Sequences were obtained from PBMCs or T cells enriched from blood (not recorded which). V usage is TRBV6-2 or TRBV6-3 and J usage is TRBJ1-2, with D perhaps matching TRBD1 (5 bases). The TCR was taken from a woman between 50 and 59 years old with acute COVID-19. CDR3 DNA sequence: TGTGCCAGCAGTTACCCACGTCCGACAGAAGCTAACTATGGCTACACCTTC. Protein product: CASSYPRPTEANYGYTF.